The clone carrying this T cell receptor beta chain was seen only a few times. Its target is not known. This sample is drawn from a study of blood T cells in healthy people across ages. Study outcomes and limitations: Unsorted PBMCs prevented conclusive naive versus antigen-experienced comparison.

For the second PCR, which ran for about 7 to 12 cycles, a sample-barcoded 5' primer and a J-beta primer mix were used. TCRdb used MiXCR to reprocess the 5' RACE reads, holding one entry per CDR3 protein. Among some 1.6 million distinct CDR3 sequences listed, roughly 32% were seen once. Germline lookup yields CDR1 LGHDT and CDR2 YNNKEL (reference sequence). Between the trimmed V and J ends, which lost 1 base and 7 bases, there was a span of 10 bases. This CDR3 comprises 13 residues. The TCR sequence derives from a woman in her twenties or thirties in good health. The genes are TRBV3-1 and TRBJ2-5; a weak D match, TRBD2 (6 bases). The sequenced material came from blood. Here the CDR3 DNA reads TGTGCCAGCAGCCAAGGGCGGCGGGGGACCCAGTACTTC. Translation: CASSQGRRGTQYF.